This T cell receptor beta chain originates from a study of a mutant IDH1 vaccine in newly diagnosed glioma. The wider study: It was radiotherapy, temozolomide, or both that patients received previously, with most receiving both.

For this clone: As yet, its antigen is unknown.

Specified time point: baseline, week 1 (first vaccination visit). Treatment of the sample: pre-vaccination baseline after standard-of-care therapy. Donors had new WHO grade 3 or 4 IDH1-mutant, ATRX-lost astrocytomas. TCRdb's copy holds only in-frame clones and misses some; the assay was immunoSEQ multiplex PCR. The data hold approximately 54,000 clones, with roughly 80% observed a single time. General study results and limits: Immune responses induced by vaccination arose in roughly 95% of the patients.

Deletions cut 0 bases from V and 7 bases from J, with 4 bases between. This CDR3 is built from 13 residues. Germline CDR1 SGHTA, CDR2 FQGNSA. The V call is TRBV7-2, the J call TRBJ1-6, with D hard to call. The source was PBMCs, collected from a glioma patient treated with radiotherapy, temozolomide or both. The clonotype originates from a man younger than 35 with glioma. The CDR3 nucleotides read TGTGCCAGCAGCTTAGCGAGGAATTCACCCCTCCACTTT. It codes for CASSLARNSPLHF.